This T cell receptor (beta chain) is drawn from a study of blood T cells in healthy people across ages. Study-wide findings and caveats: A strong correlation between TCR beta diversity and naive T cell percentage was seen.

V lost 6 bases and J 3 bases, leaving 9 bases between the germline ends. This CDR3 spans 12 amino acids. Germline CDR1 and CDR2: MDHEN and SYDVKM. Concerning this clonotype: The antigen is unknown.

A second 7 to 11 cycle PCR used barcoded and J-beta primers. Samples each returned at least 3 million CDR3-containing paired-end reads. TCRdb itself ran the 5' RACE reads through MiXCR, one entry per CDR3 protein. In the table there are over 1.5 million distinct CDR3 sequences, approximately 50% of which are singletons. This clonotype was sampled from a woman in her thirties or forties in good health. This sequence joins TRBV28 and TRBJ2-7; unclear D gene. The sequenced sample was blood. The CDR3 DNA reads as TGTGCCAGCAGCCCAGTATTCTACGAGCAGTACTTC. This codes for CASSPVFYEQYF. The full variable domain, its missing parts supplied by reference TRBV28 and TRBJ2-7, is DVKVTQSSRYLVKRTGEKVFLECVQDMDHENMFWYRQDPGLGLRLIYFSYDVKMKEKGDIPEGYSVSREKKERFSLILESASTNQTSMYLCASSPVFYEQYFGPGTRLTVT.